The 18 T cell receptor beta chains presented below share a single source sample, sequenced in a study of blood T cell repertoires in COVID-19. Some clones are missing from TCRdb's copy, which holds only in-frame ones; the method was immunoSEQ multiplex PCR. The data hold 150,000 to 200,000 clones, with 90% observed a single time. The sample taken for sequencing was peripheral blood. Every receptor here comes from a man aged 45-65 years with acute or convalescent COVID-19.

The chain recombines TRBV20-1 with TRBJ1-2; no clear D. The CDR3 length is 11 residues. V was pared by 0 bases and J by 13 bases, with 12 bases between. Germline CDR1 is DFQATT and CDR2 is SNEGSKA (reference sequence). The CDR3 coding sequence is TGCAGTGCTAGAGATCCCGGCGGGTGCACCTTC. It codes for CSARDPGGCTF.

The rearrangement uses TRBV5-8 and TRBJ2-2; D is perhaps TRBD1 (6 bases). Trimming removed 3 bases from V and 2 bases from J, with 11 bases in between. The CDR3 is made up of 15 amino acids. Germline values: CDR1 SGHTS, CDR2 YDEGEE. CDR3 region: CASSSGTYNTGELFF. CDR3 bases: TGTGCCAGCAGCTCTGGGACATATAACACCGGGGAGCTGTTTTTT. Drawing the rest from reference TRBV5-8 and TRBJ2-2, the complete variable domain is EAGVTQSPTHLIKTRGQQATLRCSPISGHTSVYWYQQALGLGLQFLLWYDEGEERNRGNFPPRFSGRQFPNYSSELNVNALELEDSALYLCASSSGTYNTGELFFGEGSRLTVL.

The chain is built from TRBV7-9 and TRBJ1-6, with D possibly matching TRBD1 (5 bases). This CDR3 comprises 13 residues. From germline, CDR1 is SEHNR and CDR2 FQNEAQ (reference sequence). Trimming shortened V by 5 bases and J by 9 bases, and 11 bases separated the two germline ends. CDR3 coding DNA: TGTGCCAGCAGCGCCCGACAGCGTTCACCCCTCCACTTT. Amino acid sequence: CASSARQRSPLHF.

The rearrangement uses TRBV27 and TRBJ1-1; D is ambiguous. The CDR3 sequence is 15 residues long. V lost 6 bases and J 2 bases, leaving 16 bases between the germline ends. Per germline, CDR1 MNHEY and CDR2 SMNVEV (reference sequence). The CDR3 bases are TGTGCCAGCAGCGCCTATATTCTTTCAAACACTGAAGCTTTCTTT. This translates into CASSAYILSNTEAFF.

This clone was counted between two and nine times. J is TRBJ2-7 and V is TRBV2, with TRBD2 matching 11 bases. The CDR3 totals 15 residues. Germline trimming cut 7 bases from V and 7 bases from J; bases unmatched to any gene: 12. The germline V gene encodes CDR1 SNHLY and CDR2 FYNNEI. Written as DNA, the CDR3 is TGTGCCAGCAACCCAACCGGGACTAGCGGCCGAGAGCAGTACTTC. Its translation is CASNPTGTSGREQYF.

The chain employs TRBV19 and TRBJ2-3; 7 bases line up with TRBD2. The V gene end was trimmed by 7 bases and the J gene end by 2 bases; junction bases not matched to a gene: 9. The germline V gene has CDR1 LNHDA and CDR2 SQIVND (reference sequence). The CDR3 totals 15 residues. Here the CDR3 reads CASTKTSPPTDTQYF. Written as DNA, the CDR3 is TGTGCCAGTACCAAGACTAGCCCTCCCACAGATACGCAGTATTTT.

This rearrangement joins TRBV6-5 to TRBJ2-1; 9 bases map to TRBD2. CDR1 and CDR2 (germline): MNHEY, SVGAGI. CDR3 size: 15 residues. V shed 7 bases and J 7 bases; nucleotides not matched to a gene: 11. The CDR3 bases are TGTGCCAGCACCCGAGGAGCGGGGGGTTGGAATGAGCAGTTCTTC. This encodes CASTRGAGGWNEQFF.

The chain employs TRBV18 and TRBJ2-1; possible D gene TRBD1, 5 bases. The ends were cut back, 0 bases at V and 5 bases at J, with 11 bases in the middle. This CDR3 region has 15 residues. Looked up from germline, CDR1 is KGHSH and CDR2 is LQKENI. Here the CDR3 DNA reads TGTGCCAGCTCACCACCAGGGGCATTCGACAATGAGCAGTTCTTC. Translation: CASSPPGAFDNEQFF.

The chain employs TRBV27 and TRBJ1-6; TRBD1 matches at 7 bases. Germline values: CDR1 MNHEY, CDR2 SMNVEV (reference sequence). J was trimmed by 5 bases and V by 5 bases; bases with no gene match: 6. The CDR3 sequence is 15 residues long. For the CDR3, the DNA is TGTGCCAGCAGTACCGGGACAGCAGATAATTCACCCCTCCACTTT. Its translation is CASSTGTADNSPLHF.

The chain carries TRBV15 and TRBJ2-6; the D is unclear. The CDR3 extends over 15 amino acids. V gave up 0 bases and J gave up 0 bases, with 3 bases separating them. CDR1 is LNHNV, CDR2 YYDKDF, per germline (reference sequence). The CDR3 nucleotides are TGTGCCACCAGCAGAGACAACTCTGGGGCCAACGTCCTGACTTTC. It is translated as CATSRDNSGANVLTF.

V and J are TRBV5-1 and TRBJ2-4; a possible D gene is TRBD2 (5 bases). Trimming pared 5 bases from V and 5 bases from J, leaving 11 bases between. The length of the CDR3 is 13 residues. Germline V gene data show CDR1 as SGHRS and CDR2 as YFSETQ. CDR3 nucleotide sequence: TGCGCCAGCAGGTTTTCCGGGGAAAACATTCAGTACTTC. As protein: CASRFSGENIQYF.

This chain uses TRBV2 with TRBJ1-1; D uncertain. CDR3 length: 13 residues. Trimming pared 7 bases from V and 1 base from J, leaving 10 bases between. Germline loops: CDR1 SNHLY, CDR2 FYNNEI. Written as DNA, the CDR3 is TGTGCCAGCATCGGTCAAAAGAACACTGAAGCTTTCTTT. It encodes CASIGQKNTEAFF.

The chain combines TRBV5-1 with TRBJ2-2, with 8 nucleotides matching TRBD2. Germline V lookup: CDR1 SGHRS, CDR2 YFSETQ. This CDR3 contains 15 residues. V lost 6 bases to trimming and J lost 4 bases; unmatched junction nucleotides: 8. The CDR3 region is CASNQAGVGTGELFF. Here the CDR3 DNA reads TGCGCCAGCAATCAAGCGGGAGTCGGCACCGGGGAGCTGTTTTTT.

This chain connects TRBV7-8 to TRBJ2-4; perhaps TRBD2 as D (6 bases). V was cut by 3 bases and J by 8 bases, with 20 bases left in between. Germline values: CDR1 SGHVS, CDR2 FQNEAQ. The CDR3 length is 16 residues. The CDR3 loop is CASSFEWGGGFDIQYF. CDR3 DNA sequence: TGTGCCAGCAGCTTTGAGTGGGGAGGTGGGTTTGACATTCAGTACTTC.

The sample holds one count of this clone. The rearrangement links TRBV3-1 (or the pseudogene TRBV3-2) to TRBJ1-2; no firm D call. From germline, CDR1 is LGHDT and CDR2 YNNKEL (reference sequence). CDR3 size: 14 residues. Trimming pared 4 bases from V and 2 bases from J, leaving 11 bases between. In nucleotides, the CDR3 is TGTGCCAGCAGCCCATCGACGGGGAACTATGGCTACACCTTC. Protein sequence: CASSPSTGNYGYTF.

This clone came up once. The chain combines TRBV7-2 with TRBJ1-2; 7 nucleotides agree with TRBD1. The CDR3 length is 15 residues. The ends lost 2 bases at V and 6 bases at J; junction bases unmatched: 9. CDR1 and CDR2 (germline): SGHTA, FQGNSA. The CDR3 DNA reads as TGTGCCAGCAGCTTAAGCCCAGGGGGTACGGATGGCTACACCTTC. Translating it yields CASSLSPGGTDGYTF.

The rearrangement links TRBV28 to TRBJ1-1, with 7 bases fitting TRBD1. V lost 3 bases, J lost 0 bases, and 4 bases stayed unmatched. The CDR3 runs 15 residues. Per the germline V gene, CDR1 is MDHEN and CDR2 is SYDVKM. This CDR3 reads CASSLPRGLNTEAFF. The DNA of the CDR3 is TGTGCCAGCAGTTTGCCCAGGGGGTTGAACACTGAAGCTTTCTTT.

DNA for the CDR3: TGTGCCAGTAGTATAGCCCCTCGTCGTATATACGAGCAGTACTTC. Its translation is CASSIAPRRIYEQYF. This chain uses TRBV19 with TRBJ2-7; no definite D call. Germline assignment: CDR1 LNHDA and CDR2 SQIVND (reference sequence). The CDR3 extends over 15 amino acids. The germline V and J ends were trimmed by 1 base and 4 bases, with 14 bases remaining between them.